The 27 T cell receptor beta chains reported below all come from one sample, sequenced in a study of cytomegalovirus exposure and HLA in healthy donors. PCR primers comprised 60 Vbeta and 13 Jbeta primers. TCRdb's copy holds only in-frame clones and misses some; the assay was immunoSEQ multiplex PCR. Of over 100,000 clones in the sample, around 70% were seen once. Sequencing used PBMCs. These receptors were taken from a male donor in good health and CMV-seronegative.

CDR3 sequence (DNA): TGTGCCAGCAGGGAGGGGACAGGTTGGAACACTGAAGCTTTCTTT. Residues: CASREGTGWNTEAFF. The chain links TRBV6-1 to TRBJ1-1; the match to TRBD1 covers 8 bases. Germline V CDR1 and CDR2: MNHNS, SASEGT. CDR3 size: 15 residues. V was pared by 6 bases and J by 1 base, with 7 bases of the junction left unmatched.

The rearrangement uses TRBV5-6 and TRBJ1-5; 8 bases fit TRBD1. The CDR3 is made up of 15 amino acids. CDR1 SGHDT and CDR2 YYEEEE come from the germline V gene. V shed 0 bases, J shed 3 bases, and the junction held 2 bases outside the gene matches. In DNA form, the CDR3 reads TGTGCCAGCAGCTTGGGACAGGGGTCCAATCAGCCCCAGCATTTT. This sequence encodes CASSLGQGSNQPQHF.

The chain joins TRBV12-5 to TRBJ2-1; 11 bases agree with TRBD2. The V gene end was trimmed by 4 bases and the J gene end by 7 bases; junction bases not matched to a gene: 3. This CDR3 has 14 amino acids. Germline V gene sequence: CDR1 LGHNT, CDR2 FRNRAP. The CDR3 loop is CASGYSGRGNEQFF. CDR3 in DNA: TGTGCTAGTGGTTATAGCGGGAGGGGAAATGAGCAGTTCTTC.

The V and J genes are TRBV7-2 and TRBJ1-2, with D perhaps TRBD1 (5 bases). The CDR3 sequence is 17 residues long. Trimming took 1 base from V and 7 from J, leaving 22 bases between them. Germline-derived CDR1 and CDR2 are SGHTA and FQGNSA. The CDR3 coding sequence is TGTGCCAGCAGCTTAGTCGGCAGGGCCCCCGGTAAGGGTGGCTACACCTTC. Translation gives CASSLVGRAPGKGGYTF.

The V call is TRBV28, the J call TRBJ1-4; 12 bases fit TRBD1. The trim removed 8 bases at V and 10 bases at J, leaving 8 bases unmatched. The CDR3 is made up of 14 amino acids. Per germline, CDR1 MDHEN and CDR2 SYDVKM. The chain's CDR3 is CASRGTGGLGKLFF. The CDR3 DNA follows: TGTGCCAGCCGTGGGACAGGGGGCTTAGGAAAACTGTTTTTT.

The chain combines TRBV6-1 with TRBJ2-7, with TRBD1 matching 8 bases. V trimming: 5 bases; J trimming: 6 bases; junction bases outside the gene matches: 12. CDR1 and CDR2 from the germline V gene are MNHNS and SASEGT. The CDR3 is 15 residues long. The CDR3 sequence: CASSFSGTGISEQYF. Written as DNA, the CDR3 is TGTGCCAGCAGTTTTTCCGGGACAGGAATTTCCGAGCAGTACTTC.

CDR3 nucleotide sequence: TGTGCCAGCAGCCTTGTGGCCAGGGCGAACACTGAAGCTTTCTTT. Its translation is CASSLVARANTEAFF. The chain links TRBV14 to TRBJ1-1; D may be TRBD1 (5 bases). This CDR3 is built from 15 residues. Per the germline V gene, CDR1 is SGHDN and CDR2 is FVKESK. The ends were cut back, 4 bases at V and 1 base at J, with 13 bases in the middle.

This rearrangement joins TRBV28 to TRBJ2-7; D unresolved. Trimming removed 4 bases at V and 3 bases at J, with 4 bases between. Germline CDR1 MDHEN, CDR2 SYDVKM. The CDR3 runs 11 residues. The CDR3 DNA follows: TGTGCCAGCAGTTACAGCTACGAGCAGTACTTC. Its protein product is CASSYSYEQYF.

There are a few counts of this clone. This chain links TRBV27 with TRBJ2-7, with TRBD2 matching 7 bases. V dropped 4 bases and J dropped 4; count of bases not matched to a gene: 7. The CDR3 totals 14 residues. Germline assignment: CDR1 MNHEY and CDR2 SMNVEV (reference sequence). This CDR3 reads CASSWSSGGYEQYF. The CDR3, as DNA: TGTGCCAGCAGTTGGTCTAGCGGAGGGTACGAGCAGTACTTC.

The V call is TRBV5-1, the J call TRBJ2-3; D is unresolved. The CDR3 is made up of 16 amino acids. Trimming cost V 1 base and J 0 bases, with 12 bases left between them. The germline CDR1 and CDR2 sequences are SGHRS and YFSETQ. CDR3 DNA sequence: TGCGCCAGCAGCTTGCCCGTCGCCAGTAGCACAGATACGCAGTATTTT. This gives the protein CASSLPVASSTDTQYF.

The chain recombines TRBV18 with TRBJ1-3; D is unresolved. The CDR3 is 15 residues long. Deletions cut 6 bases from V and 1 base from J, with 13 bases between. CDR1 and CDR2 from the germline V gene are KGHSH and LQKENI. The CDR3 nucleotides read TGTGCCAGCTCGTCTACAGCTGGTTCTGGAAACACCATATATTTT. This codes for CASSSTAGSGNTIYF.

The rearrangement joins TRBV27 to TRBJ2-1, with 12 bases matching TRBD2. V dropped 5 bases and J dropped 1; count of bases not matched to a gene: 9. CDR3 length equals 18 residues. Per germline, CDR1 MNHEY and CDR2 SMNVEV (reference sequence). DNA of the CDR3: TGTGCCAGCAGTCTGCTCCTAGCGGGGGGGCCTTCCTACAATGAGCAGTTCTTC. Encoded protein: CASSLLLAGGPSYNEQFF.

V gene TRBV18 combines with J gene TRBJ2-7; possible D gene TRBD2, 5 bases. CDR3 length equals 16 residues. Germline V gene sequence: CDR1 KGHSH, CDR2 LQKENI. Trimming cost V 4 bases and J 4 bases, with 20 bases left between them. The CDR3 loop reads CASSLDLSGSLYEQYF. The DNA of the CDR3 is TGTGCCAGCTCACTGGACCTTTCGGGGTCTCTTTACGAGCAGTACTTC.

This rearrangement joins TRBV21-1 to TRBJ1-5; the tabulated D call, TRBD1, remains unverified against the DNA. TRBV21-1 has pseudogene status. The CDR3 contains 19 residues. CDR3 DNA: TGTGCCAGCAGCAATAGGAGGACAGGGGGCTGGATGGGCAATCAGCCCCAGCATTTT. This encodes CASSNRRTGGWMGNQPQHF.

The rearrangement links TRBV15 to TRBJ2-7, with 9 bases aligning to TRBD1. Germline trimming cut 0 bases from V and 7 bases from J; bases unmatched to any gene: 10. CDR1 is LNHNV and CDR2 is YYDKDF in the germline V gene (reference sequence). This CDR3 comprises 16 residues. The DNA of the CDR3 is TGTGCCACCAGCAGAGATGTGGGGACAGGGATGAGGGAGCAGTACTTC. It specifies CATSRDVGTGMREQYF. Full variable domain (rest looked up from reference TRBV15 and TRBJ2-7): DAMVIQNPRYQVTQFGKPVTLSCSQTLNHNVMYWYQQKSSQAPKLLFHYYDKDFNNEADTPDNFQSRRPNTSFCFLDIRSPGLGDTAMYLCATSRDVGTGMREQYFGPGTRLTVT.

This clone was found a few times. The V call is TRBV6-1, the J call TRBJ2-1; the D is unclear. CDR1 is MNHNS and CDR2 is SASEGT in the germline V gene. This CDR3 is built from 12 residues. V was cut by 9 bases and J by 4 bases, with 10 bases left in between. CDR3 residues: CASYAGYNEQFF. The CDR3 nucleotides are TGTGCCAGTTACGCCGGTTACAATGAGCAGTTCTTC.

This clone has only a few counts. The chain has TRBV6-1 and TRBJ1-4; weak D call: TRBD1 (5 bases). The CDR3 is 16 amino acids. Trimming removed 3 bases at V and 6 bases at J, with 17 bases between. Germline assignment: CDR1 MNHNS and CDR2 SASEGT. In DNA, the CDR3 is TGTGCCAGCAGTGATGTGGGGGGAACGGGAGATGAAAAACTGTTTTTT. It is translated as CASSDVGGTGDEKLFF.

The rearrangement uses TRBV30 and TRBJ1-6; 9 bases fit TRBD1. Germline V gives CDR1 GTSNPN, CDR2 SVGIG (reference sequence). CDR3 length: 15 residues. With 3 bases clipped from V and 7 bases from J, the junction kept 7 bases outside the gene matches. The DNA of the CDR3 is TGTGCCTGGAGCACTAGACAGGGGGGAAATTCACCCCTCCACTTT. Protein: CAWSTRQGGNSPLHF.

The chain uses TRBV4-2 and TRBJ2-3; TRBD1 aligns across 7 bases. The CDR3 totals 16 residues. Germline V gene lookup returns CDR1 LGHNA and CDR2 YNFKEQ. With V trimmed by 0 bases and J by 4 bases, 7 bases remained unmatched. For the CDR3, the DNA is TGTGCCAGCAGCCAAGACTTGACAGGGTTGGCAGATACGCAGTATTTT. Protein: CASSQDLTGLADTQYF.

The CDR3 DNA sequence: TGCAGCGTACCCTCCCTGAGATCCGATACGCAGTATTTT. It yields the protein CSVPSLRSDTQYF. The genes are TRBV29-1 and TRBJ2-3; D not resolved. Trimming stripped 6 bases from V and 6 bases from J, with 16 bases between. The CDR3 totals 13 residues. Looked up from germline, CDR1 is SQVTM and CDR2 is ANQGSEA.

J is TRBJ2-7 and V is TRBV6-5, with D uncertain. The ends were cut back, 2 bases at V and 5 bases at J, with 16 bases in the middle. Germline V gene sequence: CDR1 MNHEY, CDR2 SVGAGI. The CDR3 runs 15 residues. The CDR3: CASSYDANRAHEQYF. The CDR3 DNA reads TGTGCCAGCAGTTACGACGCGAACAGAGCCCACGAGCAGTACTTC.

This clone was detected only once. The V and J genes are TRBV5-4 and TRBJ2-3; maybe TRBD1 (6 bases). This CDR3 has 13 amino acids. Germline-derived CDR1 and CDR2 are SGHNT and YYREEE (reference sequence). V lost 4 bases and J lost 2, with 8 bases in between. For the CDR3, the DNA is TGTGCCAGCAGCCGGACAGTCACAGATACGCAGTATTTT. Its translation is CASSRTVTDTQYF.

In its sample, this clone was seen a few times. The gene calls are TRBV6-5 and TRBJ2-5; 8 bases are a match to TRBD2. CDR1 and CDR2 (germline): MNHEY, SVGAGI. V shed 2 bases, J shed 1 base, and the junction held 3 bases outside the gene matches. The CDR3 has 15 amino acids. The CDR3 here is CASSYERGPQETQYF. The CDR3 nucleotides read TGTGCCAGCAGTTACGAGCGGGGGCCCCAAGAGACCCAGTACTTC.

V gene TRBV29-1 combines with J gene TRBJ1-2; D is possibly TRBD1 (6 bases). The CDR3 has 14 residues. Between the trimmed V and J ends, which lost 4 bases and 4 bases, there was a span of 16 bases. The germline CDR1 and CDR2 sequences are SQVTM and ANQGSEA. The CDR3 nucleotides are TGCAGCGTTGCGGACCCAGACAGGATCTATGGCTACACCTTC. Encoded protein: CSVADPDRIYGYTF.

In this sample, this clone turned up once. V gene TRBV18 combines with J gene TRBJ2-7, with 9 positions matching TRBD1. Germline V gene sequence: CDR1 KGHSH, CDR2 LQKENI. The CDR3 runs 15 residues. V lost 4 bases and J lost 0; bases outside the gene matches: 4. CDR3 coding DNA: TGTGCCAGCTCACGGGGGACAGGGAGCTCCTACGAGCAGTACTTC. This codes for CASSRGTGSSYEQYF.

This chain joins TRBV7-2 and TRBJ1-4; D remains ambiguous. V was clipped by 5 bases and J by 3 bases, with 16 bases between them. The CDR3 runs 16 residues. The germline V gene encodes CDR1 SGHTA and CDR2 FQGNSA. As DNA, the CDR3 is TGTGCCAGCAGCCCAACACGTCTGCCCGCTAATGAAAAACTGTTTTTT. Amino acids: CASSPTRLPANEKLFF.

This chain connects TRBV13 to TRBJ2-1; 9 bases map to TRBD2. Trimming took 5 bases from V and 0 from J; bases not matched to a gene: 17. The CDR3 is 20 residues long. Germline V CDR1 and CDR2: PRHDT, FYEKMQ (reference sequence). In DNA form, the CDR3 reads TGTGCCAGCAGCCCCCCCCTAGCGGGGACGGGGCGTAGCTCCTACAATGAGCAGTTCTTC. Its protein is CASSPPLAGTGRSSYNEQFF.